The T cell receptor beta chain described here comes from a study of blood T cells in healthy people across ages (dated by TCRdb to between 2015 and 2017). A note on the overall study: Template switching captured roughly one uniquely barcoded TCR beta cDNA molecule per two T cells in model experiments. Using deep sequencing normalized with unique cDNA molecular identifiers, the study measured how TCR beta repertoire diversity changes with age. The donors were split into four age groups: young (average 16 years), middle-aged (39), aged (over 55) and long-lived (approximately 80). Donors of different ages were randomly distributed across sequencing lanes to avoid experimental bias. For two donors (one aged 18 to 30 and one aged 80 or older), the study analyzed two additional independent replicas of 1 million unique cDNA reads from the same blood draw.

In its sample, this clonotype was seen a few times. Its cognate antigen has yet to be identified. No base-level quality is on record; no much larger clone is a single base apart. Broader findings and caveats from the paper: The long-lived group showed more naive CD4+ T cells, fewer expanded clones and increased TCR diversity than the aged group, suggesting age selection. As age increased, observed TCR beta diversity per million T cells dropped in a roughly linear way, and a significant reduction was already evident by age 40. Conclusive comparison of naive and antigen-experienced compartments was prevented by the profiling of bulk unsorted PBMCs. Estimates of total diversity based on one million sequenced T cells were regarded as lower bounds and as underestimates. There was a strong correlation between observed TCR beta diversity and the percentage of naive T cells measured by flow cytometry. Because donor CMV infection status was unknown, age-related changes in expanded clonotypes were potentially confounded.

The CDR3 runs 15 amino acids, cysteine and phenylalanine included. Here the CDR3 DNA is all that survives: 45 bases in frame from base 1. From V the trimming removes 3 bases and from J it removes 10 bases, while the gene matches leave 13 bases of the junction unaccounted for. From the germline V gene (reference sequence), CDR1 is DFQATT and CDR2 is SNEGSKA. Preparation of the library involved 5' RACE. Sequencing relied on an Illumina HiSeq 2500. A second 7 to 11 cycle PCR used a sample-barcoded 5' primer and a J-beta primer mix. A unique molecular identifier was introduced onto each TCR beta cDNA molecule by a template-switch 5' adaptor carrying 12 random nucleotides. At least 2.5 million CDR3-containing paired-end reads were obtained from each sample. All of the RNA was converted into first-strand cDNA using the Mint cDNA synthesis kit, with a TRBC-specific oligonucleotide serving as the primer. After uracil-DNA glycosylase treatment, a first 18-cycle PCR used universal primers M1SS and BC2_uni_R on all cDNA. As for the original processing: For normalization, 1 million high-quality reads, each with a distinct molecular identifier, were randomly selected from each sample. Reads with shared molecular identifiers were discarded instead of being binned into consensus sequences. MiTCR, with a Q25 quality threshold and the strictest error-elimination algorithm, was used for CDR3 identification, clonotype clustering and error correction. A nonparametric unseen species model with Euler transformation was used to estimate lower-bound total TCR beta diversity. TCRdb itself trimmed the public reads at Q25 with fastp, ran MiXCR and retained productive beta chains. Every distinct CDR3 protein forms one entry, paired with its most common genes and DNA. Here the V and J calls rest on TCRdb's processing, not on the authors' analysis. Recorded for this sample are around 1,600,000 distinct CDR3 sequences; about 42% of them occurred a single time. In total, the top ten clones hold 4% of the sample.

Donors were 35 to 40 systemically healthy Caucasian individuals from Russia aged roughly 6 to 95 years. Ten milliliters of peripheral blood were drawn from each donor into EDTA-treated Vacutainer tubes. PBMCs were isolated by Ficoll-Paque density-gradient centrifugation, with at least 7 million obtained per sample. Total RNA was extracted from PBMCs with Trizol reagent, with at least 6 micrograms obtained per sample. For every donor, an aliquot of PBMCs went through flow cytometry to measure the percentages of naive CD45RAhigh/CD27high T cells. The V and J genes are TRBV20-1 and TRBJ2-3, and 10 junctional nucleotides match TRBD2. The sequenced sample consisted of blood. The source of this sequence is a woman younger than 35 in good health. This receptor carries the CDR3 CSASLPGLALEAQYF. The bases are TGCAGTGCTAGTCTCCCGGGACTAGCGCTAGAGGCGCAGTATTTT.